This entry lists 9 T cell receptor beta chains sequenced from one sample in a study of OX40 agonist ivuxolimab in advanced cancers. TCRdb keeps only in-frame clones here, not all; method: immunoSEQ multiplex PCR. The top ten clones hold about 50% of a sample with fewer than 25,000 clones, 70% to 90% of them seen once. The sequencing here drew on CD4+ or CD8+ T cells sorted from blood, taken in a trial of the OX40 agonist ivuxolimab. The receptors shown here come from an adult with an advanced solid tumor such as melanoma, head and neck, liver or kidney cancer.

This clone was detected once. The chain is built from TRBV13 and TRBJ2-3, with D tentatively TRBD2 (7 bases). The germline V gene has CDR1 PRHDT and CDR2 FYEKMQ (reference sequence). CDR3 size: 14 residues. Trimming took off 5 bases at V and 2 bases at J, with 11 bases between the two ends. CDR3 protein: CASSGGAPTDTQYF. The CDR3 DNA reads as TGTGCCAGCAGCGGGGGGGCGCCCACAGATACGCAGTATTTT.

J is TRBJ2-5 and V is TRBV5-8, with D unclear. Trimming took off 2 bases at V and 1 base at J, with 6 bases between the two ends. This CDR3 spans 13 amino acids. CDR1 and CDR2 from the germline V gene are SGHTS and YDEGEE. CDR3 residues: CASSLQSQETQYF. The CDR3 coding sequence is TGTGCCAGCAGCTTACAGAGCCAAGAGACCCAGTACTTC.

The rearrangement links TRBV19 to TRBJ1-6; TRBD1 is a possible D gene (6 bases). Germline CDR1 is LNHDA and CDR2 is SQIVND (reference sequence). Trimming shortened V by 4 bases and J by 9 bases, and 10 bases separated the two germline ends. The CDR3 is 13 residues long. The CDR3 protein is CASSRPGVSPLHF. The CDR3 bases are TGTGCCAGTAGTAGGCCAGGGGTTTCACCCCTCCACTTT. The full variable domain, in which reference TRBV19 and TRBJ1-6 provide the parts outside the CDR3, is DGGITQSPKYLFRKEGQNVTLSCEQNLNHDAMYWYRQDPGQGLRLIYYSQIVNDFQKGDIAEGYSVSREKKESFPLTVTSAQKNPTAFYLCASSRPGVSPLHFGNGTRLTVT.

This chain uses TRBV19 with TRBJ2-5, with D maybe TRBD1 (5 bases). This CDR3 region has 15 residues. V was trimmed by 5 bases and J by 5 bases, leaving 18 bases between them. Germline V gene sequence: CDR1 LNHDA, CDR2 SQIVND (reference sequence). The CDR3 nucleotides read TGTGCCAGTAGTCGCAGGGCAGCCGGCCGGGAGACCCAGTACTTC. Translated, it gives CASSRRAAGRETQYF.

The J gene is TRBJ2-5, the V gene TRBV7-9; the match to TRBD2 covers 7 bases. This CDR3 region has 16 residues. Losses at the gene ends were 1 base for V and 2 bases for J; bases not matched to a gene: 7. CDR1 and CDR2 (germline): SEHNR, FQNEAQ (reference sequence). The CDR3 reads CASSLVGSGPQETQYF. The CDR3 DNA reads TGTGCCAGCAGCTTAGTAGGTAGCGGGCCGCAAGAGACCCAGTACTTC.

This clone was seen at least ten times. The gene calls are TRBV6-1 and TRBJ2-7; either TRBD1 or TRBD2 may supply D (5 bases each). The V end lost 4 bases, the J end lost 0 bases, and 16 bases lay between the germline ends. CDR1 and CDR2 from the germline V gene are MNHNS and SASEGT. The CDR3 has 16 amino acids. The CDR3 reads CASSGETDPHSYEQYF. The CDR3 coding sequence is TGTGCCAGCAGTGGGGAGACAGATCCTCACTCCTACGAGCAGTACTTC.

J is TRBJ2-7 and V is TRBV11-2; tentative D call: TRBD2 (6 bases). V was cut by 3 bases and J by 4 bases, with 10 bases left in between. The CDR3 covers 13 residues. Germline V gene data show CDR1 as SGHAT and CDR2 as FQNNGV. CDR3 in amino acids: CASSLSRGYEQYF. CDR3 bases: TGTGCCAGCAGCTTGTCCCGGGGGTACGAGCAGTACTTC.

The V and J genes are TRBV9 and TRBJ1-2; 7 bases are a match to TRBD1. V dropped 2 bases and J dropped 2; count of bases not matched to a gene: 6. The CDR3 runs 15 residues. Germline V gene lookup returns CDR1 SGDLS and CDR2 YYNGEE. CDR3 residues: CASSVTGTQNYGYTF. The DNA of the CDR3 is TGTGCCAGCAGCGTGACAGGGACCCAAAACTATGGCTACACCTTC.

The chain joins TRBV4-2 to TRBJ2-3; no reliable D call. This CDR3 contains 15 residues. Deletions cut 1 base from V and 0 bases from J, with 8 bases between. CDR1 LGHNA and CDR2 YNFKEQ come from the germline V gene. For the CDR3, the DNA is TGTGCCAGCAGCCAAGTTGGGGTTAGCACAGATACGCAGTATTTT. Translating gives CASSQVGVSTDTQYF.